The 23 T cell receptor beta chains reported below all come from one sample, sequenced in a study of cytomegalovirus exposure and HLA in healthy donors. The primer mix had 60 Vbeta and 13 Jbeta primers. The table came from immunoSEQ multiplex PCR; TCRdb's copy has only in-frame clones and leaves some out. The table includes over 50,000 clones, over 55% detected once. The sample was PBMCs. These receptor sequences come from a man aged 35 to 55 in good health and CMV-seropositive.

V is TRBV6-5 and J is TRBJ1-5; 7 bases match TRBD1. From germline, CDR1 is MNHEY and CDR2 SVGAGI. V shed 4 bases and J 3 bases; nucleotides not matched to a gene: 6. The length of the CDR3 is 15 residues. The CDR3 spells CASSSAGTVNQPQHF. In nucleotides, the CDR3 is TGTGCCAGCAGTTCCGCCGGGACAGTCAATCAGCCCCAGCATTTT.

V and J are TRBV9 and TRBJ1-2; the D gene is possibly TRBD1 (6 bases). The V gene's germline CDR1 is SGDLS and CDR2 YYNGEE. This CDR3 spans 13 amino acids. Trimming pared 2 bases from V and 2 bases from J, leaving 7 bases between. The CDR3 bases are TGTGCCAGCAGCGTGACAGGAAACTATGGCTACACCTTC. This gives the protein CASSVTGNYGYTF.

This clone was observed a handful of times. This chain uses TRBV7-2 with TRBJ1-2; 11 nucleotides align to TRBD1. CDR1 and CDR2 (germline): SGHTA, FQGNSA. The CDR3 extends over 14 amino acids. This CDR3 reads CAGTGGPANYGYTF. For the CDR3, the DNA is TGTGCAGGGACAGGGGGACCCGCTAACTATGGCTACACCTTC.

The chain employs TRBV4-3 and TRBJ2-7, with a weak D call TRBD1 (5 bases). CDR3 size: 15 residues. Trimming stripped 1 base from V and 2 bases from J, with 12 bases between. Germline CDR1 reads LGHNA; CDR2 reads YSLEER. CDR3 sequence (DNA): TGCGCCAGCAGCCAAGGGACACACACGACCTACGAGCAGTACTTC. Translation gives CASSQGTHTTYEQYF.

The CDR3 region is CASSLGGGQYGEQYF. CDR3 sequence (DNA): TGCGCCAGCAGCTTGGGTGGGGGACAATACGGCGAGCAGTACTTC. The chain has TRBV5-1 and TRBJ2-7; tentative D call: TRBD1 (6 bases). Trimming pared 0 bases from V and 6 bases from J, leaving 16 bases between. Germline V CDR1 and CDR2: SGHRS, YFSETQ. CDR3 length: 15 amino acids.

This clone was observed a few times. This chain links TRBV28 with TRBJ2-6, with 8 bases lining up with TRBD1. The germline V gene encodes CDR1 MDHEN and CDR2 SYDVKM. The CDR3 contains 15 residues. Germline trimming cut 6 bases from V and 4 bases from J; bases unmatched to any gene: 5. The CDR3 loop is CASSSTGAGANVLTF. The DNA of the CDR3 is TGTGCCAGCAGCTCGACAGGGGCCGGGGCCAACGTCCTGACTTTC.

This sequence joins TRBV7-8 and TRBJ1-1, with a tentative D call TRBD1 (6 bases). This CDR3 has 14 amino acids. The V gene's germline CDR1 is SGHVS and CDR2 FQNEAQ. The V end was cut by 6 bases, the J end by 10 bases, with 21 bases between. As DNA, the CDR3 is TGTGCCAGCAGTCTAGGGGGGGACCCCCACCGAGCTTTCTTT. This gives the protein CASSLGGDPHRAFF.

The rearrangement uses TRBV15 and TRBJ2-3, with D perhaps TRBD2 (6 bases). Germline-derived CDR1 and CDR2 are LNHNV and YYDKDF (reference sequence). Between the trimmed V and J ends, which lost 0 bases and 2 bases, there was a span of 9 bases. The CDR3 extends over 15 amino acids. The CDR3 DNA reads TGTGCCACCAGCAGAGATCTAGCGACCACAGATACGCAGTATTTT. Translated, it gives CATSRDLATTDTQYF.

J is TRBJ2-1 and V is TRBV5-1, with a possible D match to TRBD1 (5 bases). V was trimmed by 0 bases and J by 8 bases, leaving 9 bases between them. This CDR3 comprises 13 residues. From germline, CDR1 is SGHRS and CDR2 YFSETQ. CDR3 protein: CASSLVRVDEQFF. In DNA, the CDR3 is TGCGCCAGCAGCTTGGTCAGGGTGGATGAGCAGTTCTTC.

The chain links TRBV6-5 to TRBJ1-5; 9 bases line up with TRBD1. Germline V gene data show CDR1 as MNHEY and CDR2 as SVGAGI. This CDR3 contains 12 residues. The ends lost 7 bases at V and 9 bases at J; junction bases unmatched: 4. Here the CDR3 reads CASKTGGRPQHF. DNA of the CDR3: TGTGCCAGCAAAACAGGGGGCCGGCCCCAGCATTTT.

The chain is built from TRBV13 and TRBJ2-5; 14 positions agree with TRBD2. Germline V gives CDR1 PRHDT, CDR2 FYEKMQ (reference sequence). Unmatched junction bases numbered 10, after V lost 3 bases and J lost 4 bases. The CDR3 sequence is 18 residues long. The CDR3 sequence is CASSFFRLAGGQGETQYF. For the CDR3, the DNA is TGTGCCAGCAGCTTTTTCCGACTAGCGGGGGGGCAGGGAGAGACCCAGTACTTC.

The chain recombines TRBV7-8 with TRBJ1-5; tentatively, D is TRBD1 (5 bases). Deletions cut 5 bases from V and 3 bases from J, with 14 bases between. The CDR3 totals 15 residues. CDR1 is SGHVS and CDR2 is FQNEAQ in the germline V gene. The CDR3 protein is CASSAFGGVNQPQHF. The CDR3 DNA is TGTGCCAGCAGCGCCTTTGGAGGGGTCAATCAGCCCCAGCATTTT.

This clone turned up a few times. Other DNA sequences within the sample encode an identical CDR3. The V call is TRBV5-1, the J call TRBJ1-6; D is uncertain. Germline-derived CDR1 and CDR2 are SGHRS and YFSETQ. Deletions cut 4 bases from V and 1 base from J, with 6 bases between. The CDR3 has 14 residues. This CDR3 is CASSPSSYNSPLHF. DNA of the CDR3: TGCGCCAGCAGCCCGTCGTCCTATAATTCACCCCTCCACTTT.

This rearrangement joins TRBV25-1 to TRBJ2-5; TRBD2 matches at 9 bases. Trimming cost V 6 bases and J 3 bases; bases outside gene matches: 2. The CDR3 has 13 residues. Germline CDR1 is MGHDK and CDR2 is SYGVNS. CDR3 sequence reads: CASSVAGEETQYF. DNA of the CDR3: TGTGCCAGCAGCGTAGCGGGGGAAGAGACCCAGTACTTC. Based on the CDR3 plus reference TRBV25-1 and TRBJ2-5, the full variable domain is EADIYQTPRYLVIGTGKKITLECSQTMGHDKMYWYQQDPGMELHLIHYSYGVNSTEKGDLSSESTVSRIRTEHFPLTLESARPSHTSQYLCASSVAGEETQYFGPGTRLLVL.

The chain combines TRBV30 with TRBJ2-3; no firm D call. CDR1 is GTSNPN, CDR2 SVGIG, per germline (reference sequence). The length of the CDR3 is 13 residues. The germline V and J ends were trimmed by 4 bases and 1 base, with 9 bases remaining between them. The CDR3 coding sequence is TGTGCCTGGAACAGCTTTCGCACAGATACGCAGTATTTT. Translating gives CAWNSFRTDTQYF. Variable domain in full (rest from reference TRBV30 and TRBJ2-3): SQTIHQWPATLVQPVGSPLSLECTVEGTSNPNLYWYRQAAGRGLQLLFYSVGIGQISSEVPQNLSASRPQDRQFILSSKKLLLSDSGFYLCAWNSFRTDTQYFGPGTRLTVL.

The J gene is TRBJ2-2, the V gene TRBV4-2, with TRBD2 identical over 14 bases. There are 17 residues in the CDR3. Unmatched junction bases numbered 3, after V lost 1 base and J lost 5 bases. In germline, CDR1 is LGHNA, CDR2 YNFKEQ. DNA for the CDR3: TGTGCCAGCAGCCAAGGACTAGCGGGGGGGCGGACCGGGGAGCTGTTTTTT. Amino acid sequence: CASSQGLAGGRTGELFF.

Remarks on this clone: One end of the junction varies from germline; a read error may be responsible. The chain joins TRBV25-1 to TRBJ1-1; D is uncertain. CDR1 MGHDK and CDR2 SYGVNS come from the germline V gene. The CDR3 spans 12 residues. The CDR3 DNA reads as TGTGTCAGCAGTCTAGGGAGGACTGAAGCTTTCTTT. It is translated as CVSSLGRTEAFF. The complete variable domain, with remaining parts taken from reference TRBV25-1 and TRBJ1-1, reads EADIYQTPRYLVIGTGKKITLECSQTMGHDKMYWYQQDPGMELHLIHYSYGVNSTEKGDLSSESTVSRIRTEHFPLTLESARPSHTSQYLCVSSLGRTEAFFGQGTRLTVV.

This chain joins TRBV6-6 and TRBJ2-1; no firm D call. The CDR3 totals 12 residues. The germline V and J ends were trimmed by 4 bases and 6 bases, with 7 bases remaining between them. From germline, CDR1 is MNHNY and CDR2 SVGAGI (reference sequence). Here the CDR3 DNA reads TGTGCCAGCAGTTCGTTTCTCAATGAGCAGTTCTTC. This translates into CASSSFLNEQFF.

The genes are TRBV2 and TRBJ2-7; TRBD1 is a possible D gene (5 bases). CDR1 is SNHLY and CDR2 is FYNNEI in the germline V gene. The CDR3 has 14 amino acids. Between the trimmed V and J ends, which lost 6 bases and 3 bases, there was a span of 15 bases. The CDR3 nucleotides are TGTGCCAGCAGGTACATCACAGGATTCTACGAGCAGTACTTC. It is translated as CASRYITGFYEQYF. Based on the CDR3 plus reference TRBV2 and TRBJ2-7, the full variable domain is EPEVTQTPSHQVTQMGQEVILRCVPISNHLYFYWYRQILGQKVEFLVSFYNNEISEKSEIFDDQFSVERPDGSNFTLKIRSTKLEDSAMYFCASRYITGFYEQYFGPGTRLTVT.

The V and J genes are TRBV18 and TRBJ2-1; TRBD2 matches at 8 bases. Germline V gene data show CDR1 as KGHSH and CDR2 as LQKENI. The CDR3 is 17 amino acids. With V trimmed by 5 bases and J by 2 bases, 11 bases remained unmatched. In DNA, the CDR3 is TGTGCCAGCTCATCCCAGCTGGAGCGGGGGACCTACAATGAGCAGTTCTTC. It specifies CASSSQLERGTYNEQFF.

Concerning this clone: Other DNA sequences in the sample encode the same CDR3. This sequence joins TRBV6-1 and TRBJ2-6, with TRBD1 identical over 7 bases. The CDR3 sequence is 15 residues long. The junction had 2 bases not matched to a gene; V was cut back by 6 bases and J by 0 bases. CDR1 is MNHNS, CDR2 SASEGT, per germline. The DNA of the CDR3 is TGTGCCAGCAGGGCAGGGGGCTCTGGGGCCAACGTCCTGACTTTC. Its translation is CASRAGGSGANVLTF.

V is TRBV5-1 and J is TRBJ2-7; 8 bases match TRBD1. The CDR3 loop spans 14 amino acids. From germline, CDR1 is SGHRS and CDR2 YFSETQ. V lost 5 bases and J lost 1; bases outside the gene matches: 5. The CDR3 sequence: CASRWGQESYEQYF. CDR3 in DNA: TGCGCCAGCAGATGGGGACAGGAGTCCTACGAGCAGTACTTC. The variable domain in full, with the rest retrieved from reference TRBV5-1 and TRBJ2-7, is KAGVTQTPRYLIKTRGQQVTLSCSPISGHRSVSWYQQTPGQGLQFLFEYFSETQRNKGNFPGRFSGRQFSNSRSEMNVSTLELGDSALYLCASRWGQESYEQYFGPGTRLTVT.

The rearrangement joins TRBV5-6 to TRBJ2-7, with D possibly matching TRBD1 (5 bases). Between the trimmed V and J ends, which lost 7 bases and 3 bases, there was a span of 17 bases. Germline V gives CDR1 SGHDT, CDR2 YYEEEE. The CDR3 is 14 amino acids. The CDR3 spells CASGLQKGFYEQYF. The CDR3 nucleotides read TGTGCCAGCGGGCTGCAAAAGGGGTTCTACGAGCAGTACTTC. The whole variable domain, remainder taken from reference TRBV5-6 and TRBJ2-7, is DAGVTQSPTHLIKTRGQQVTLRCSPKSGHDTVSWYQQALGQGPQFIFQYYEEEERQRGNFPDRFSGHQFPNYSSELNVNALLLGDSALYLCASGLQKGFYEQYFGPGTRLTVT.